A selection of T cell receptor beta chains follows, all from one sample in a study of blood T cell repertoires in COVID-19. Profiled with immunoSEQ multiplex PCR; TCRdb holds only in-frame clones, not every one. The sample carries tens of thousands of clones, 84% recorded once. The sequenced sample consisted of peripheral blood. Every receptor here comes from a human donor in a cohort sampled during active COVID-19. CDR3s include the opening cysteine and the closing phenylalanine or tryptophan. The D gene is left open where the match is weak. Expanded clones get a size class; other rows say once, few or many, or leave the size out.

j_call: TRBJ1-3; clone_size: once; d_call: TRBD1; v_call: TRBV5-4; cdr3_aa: CASSSPGQGVNTIYF; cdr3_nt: TGTGCCAGCAGCAGCCCGGGACAGGGGGTAAACACCATATATTTT
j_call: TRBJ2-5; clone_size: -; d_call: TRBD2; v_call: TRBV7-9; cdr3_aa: CASSPLGGLLAGTKETQYF; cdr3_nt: TGTGCCAGCAGCCCATTAGGGGGACTACTAGCGGGAACCAAAGAGACCCAGTACTTC
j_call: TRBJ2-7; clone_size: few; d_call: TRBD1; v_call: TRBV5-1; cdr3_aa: CASSLSGQGLYEQYF; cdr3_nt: TGCGCCAGCAGCCTTTCGGGACAGGGCCTCTACGAGCAGTACTTC
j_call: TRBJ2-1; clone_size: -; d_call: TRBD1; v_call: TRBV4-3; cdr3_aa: CASSQDRGLEQFF; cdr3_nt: TGCGCCAGCAGCCAGGACAGGGGGCTTGAGCAGTTCTTC
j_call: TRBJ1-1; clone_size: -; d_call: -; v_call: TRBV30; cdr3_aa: CAWSRDLNTEAFF; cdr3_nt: TGTGCCTGGAGTCGGGACTTGAACACTGAAGCTTTCTTT
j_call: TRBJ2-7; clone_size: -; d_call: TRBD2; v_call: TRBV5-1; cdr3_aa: CASSLGSGETYEQYF; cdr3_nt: TGCGCCAGCAGCTTGGGGAGCGGGGAGACCTACGAGCAGTACTTC
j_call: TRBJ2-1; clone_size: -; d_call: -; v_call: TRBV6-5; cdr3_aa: CASSFEFGEQFF; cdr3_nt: TGTGCCAGCAGTTTCGAGTTTGGTGAGCAGTTCTTC
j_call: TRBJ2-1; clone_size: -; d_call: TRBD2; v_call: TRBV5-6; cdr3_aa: CASSLGLAGGPSGYNEQFF; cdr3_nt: TGTGCCAGCAGCCTGGGACTAGCGGGAGGGCCGTCGGGTTACAATGAGCAGTTCTTC
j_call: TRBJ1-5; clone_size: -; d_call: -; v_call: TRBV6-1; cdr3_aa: CASSEVRVNQPQHF; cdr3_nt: TGTGCCAGCAGTGAAGTTCGGGTAAATCAGCCCCAGCATTTT
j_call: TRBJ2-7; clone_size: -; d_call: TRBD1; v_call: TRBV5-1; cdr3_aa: CASSLVTGTAIHNEQYF; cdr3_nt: TGCGCCAGCAGCTTGGTCACTGGGACAGCGATTCACAACGAGCAGTACTTC
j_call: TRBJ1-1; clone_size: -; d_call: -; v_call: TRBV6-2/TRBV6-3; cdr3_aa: CASSYVLGGTEAFF; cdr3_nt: TGTGCCAGCAGTTACGTACTTGGGGGGACTGAAGCTTTCTTT
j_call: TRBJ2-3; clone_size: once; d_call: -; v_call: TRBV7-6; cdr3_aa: CASSLGQNTQYF; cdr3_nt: TGTGCCAGCAGCTTAGGTCAGAATACGCAGTATTTT
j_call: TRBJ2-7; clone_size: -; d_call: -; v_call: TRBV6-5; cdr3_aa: CASSRTSYEQYF; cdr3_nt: TGTGCCAGCAGTCGGACATCCTACGAGCAGTACTTC
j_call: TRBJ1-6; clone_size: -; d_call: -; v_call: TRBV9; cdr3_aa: CASSVGEGLNSPLHF; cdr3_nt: TGTGCCAGCAGCGTAGGGGAGGGCCTTAATTCACCCCTCCACTTT
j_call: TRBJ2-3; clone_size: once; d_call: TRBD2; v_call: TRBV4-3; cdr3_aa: CASSQGTSGGFTDTQYF; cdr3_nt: TGCGCCAGCAGCCAAGGGACTAGCGGGGGCTTCACAGATACGCAGTATTTT
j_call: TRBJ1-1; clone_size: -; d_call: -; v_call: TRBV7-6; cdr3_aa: CASSLAGQNTEAFF; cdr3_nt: TGTGCCAGCAGCTTAGCGGGGCAGAACACTGAAGCTTTCTTT
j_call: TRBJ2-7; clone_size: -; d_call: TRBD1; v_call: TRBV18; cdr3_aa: CASSTGTATYEQYF; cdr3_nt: TGTGCCAGCTCAACCGGGACAGCGACCTACGAGCAGTACTTC
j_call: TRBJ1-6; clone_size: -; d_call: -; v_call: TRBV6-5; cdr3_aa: CASSYSREPNSPLHF; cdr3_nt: TGTGCCAGCAGTTACTCGAGGGAACCTAATTCACCCCTCCACTTT
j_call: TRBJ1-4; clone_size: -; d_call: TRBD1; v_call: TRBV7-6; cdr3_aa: CASSLSTGQGEKLFF; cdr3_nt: TGTGCCAGCAGCTTAAGTACGGGACAGGGGGAAAAACTGTTTTTT
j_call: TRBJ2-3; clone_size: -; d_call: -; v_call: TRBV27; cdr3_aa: CASSLSLLFGTSTDTQYF; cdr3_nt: TGTGCCAGCAGTTTATCCCTCCTGTTCGGGACAAGCACAGATACGCAGTATTTT
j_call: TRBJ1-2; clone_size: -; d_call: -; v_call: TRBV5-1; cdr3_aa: CASSLGQGYYGYTF; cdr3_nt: TGCGCCAGCAGCTTGGGGCAGGGCTACTATGGCTACACCTTC
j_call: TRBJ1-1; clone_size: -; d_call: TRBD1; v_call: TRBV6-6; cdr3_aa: CASTMDREGTEAFF; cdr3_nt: TGTGCCAGCACCATGGACAGGGAGGGTACTGAAGCTTTCTTT
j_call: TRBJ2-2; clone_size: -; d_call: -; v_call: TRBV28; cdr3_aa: CASQTGLTGELFF; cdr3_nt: TGTGCCAGCCAGACAGGATTAACCGGGGAGCTGTTTTTT
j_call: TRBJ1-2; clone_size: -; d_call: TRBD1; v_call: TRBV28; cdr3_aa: CASRDRVGYTF; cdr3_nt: TGTGCCAGCAGGGACAGGGTTGGCTACACCTTC
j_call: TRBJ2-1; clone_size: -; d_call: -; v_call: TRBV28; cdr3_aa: CASSPPTSYAYNEQFF; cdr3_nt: TGTGCCAGCAGTCCTCCGACTAGTTACGCCTACAATGAGCAGTTCTTC
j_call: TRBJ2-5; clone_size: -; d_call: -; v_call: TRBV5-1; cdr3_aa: CASSLVRGEPKETQYF; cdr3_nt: TGCGCCAGCAGCTTGGTCCGCGGAGAACCGAAAGAGACCCAGTACTTC
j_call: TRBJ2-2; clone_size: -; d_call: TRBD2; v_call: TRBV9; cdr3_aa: CASSDGGDTGELFF; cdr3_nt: TGTGCCAGCAGCGATGGGGGGGACACCGGGGAGCTGTTTTTT
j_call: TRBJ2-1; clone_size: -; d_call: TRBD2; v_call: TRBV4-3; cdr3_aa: CASSQERTSGSFYNEQFF; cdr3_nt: TGCGCCAGCAGCCAAGAACGGACTAGCGGGAGTTTTTACAATGAGCAGTTCTTC
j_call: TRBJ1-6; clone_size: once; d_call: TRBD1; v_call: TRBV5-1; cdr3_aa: CASSSGQDNSPLHF; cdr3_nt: TGCGCCAGCAGCTCGGGACAGGACAATTCACCCCTCCACTTT
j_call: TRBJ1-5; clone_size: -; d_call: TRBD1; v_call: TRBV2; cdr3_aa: CASSGTAQPQHF; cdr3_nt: TGTGCCAGCAGCGGGACAGCACAGCCCCAGCATTTT
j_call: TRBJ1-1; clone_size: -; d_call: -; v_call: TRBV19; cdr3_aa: CASSLRPQLNTEAFF; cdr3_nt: TGTGCCAGTAGTTTAAGGCCACAGTTGAACACTGAAGCTTTCTTT
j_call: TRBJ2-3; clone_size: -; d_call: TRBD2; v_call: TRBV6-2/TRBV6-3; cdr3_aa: CASSWSGGGRTDTQYF; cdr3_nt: TGTGCCAGCAGTTGGAGCGGGGGGGGACGCACAGATACGCAGTATTTT
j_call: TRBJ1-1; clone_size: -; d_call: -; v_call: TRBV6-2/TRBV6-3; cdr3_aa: CASSLIPEADTEAFF; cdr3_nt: TGTGCCAGCAGTTTGATCCCCGAGGCTGACACTGAAGCTTTCTTT
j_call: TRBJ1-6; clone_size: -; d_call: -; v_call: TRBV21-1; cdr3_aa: CASSKGVGGRGKLLSYNSPLHF; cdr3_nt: TGTGCCAGCAGCAAAGGAGTCGGTGGCAGGGGGAAACTCCTCTCCTATAATTCACCCCTCCACTTT
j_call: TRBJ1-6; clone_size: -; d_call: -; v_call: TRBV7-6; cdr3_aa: CASSRTSIDSPLHF; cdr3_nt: TGTGCCAGCAGCCGGACATCTATCGATTCACCCCTCCACTTT
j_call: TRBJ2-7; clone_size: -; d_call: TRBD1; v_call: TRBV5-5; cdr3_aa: CASSFKGQGPYEQYF; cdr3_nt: TGTGCCAGCAGCTTTAAGGGACAGGGCCCCTACGAGCAGTACTTC
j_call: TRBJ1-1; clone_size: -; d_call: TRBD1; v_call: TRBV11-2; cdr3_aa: CASSISGQGGTEAFF; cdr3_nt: TGTGCCAGCAGCATTTCCGGACAGGGCGGCACTGAAGCTTTCTTT
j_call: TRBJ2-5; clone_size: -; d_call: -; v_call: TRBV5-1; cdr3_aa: CASSLKGETQYF; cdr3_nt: TGCGCCAGCAGCTTGAAGGGGGAGACCCAGTACTTC
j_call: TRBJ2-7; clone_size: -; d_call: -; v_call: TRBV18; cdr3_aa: CASSMGVYEQYF; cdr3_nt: TGTGCCAGCTCCATGGGAGTCTACGAGCAGTACTTC
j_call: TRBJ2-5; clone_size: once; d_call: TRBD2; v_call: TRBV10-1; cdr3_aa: CASSERRTSGRARETQYF; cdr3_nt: TGCGCCAGCAGTGAGCGTCGGACTAGCGGGAGGGCCCGGGAGACCCAGTACTTC
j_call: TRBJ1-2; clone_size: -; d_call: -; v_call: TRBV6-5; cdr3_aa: CASSPRLANYGYTF; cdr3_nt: TGTGCCAGCAGTCCCAGGTTAGCTAACTATGGCTACACCTTC
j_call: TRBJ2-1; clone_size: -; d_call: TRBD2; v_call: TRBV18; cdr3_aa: CASSPPRGIDNEQFF; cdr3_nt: TGTGCCAGCTCACCACCGCGGGGGATAGACAATGAGCAGTTCTTC
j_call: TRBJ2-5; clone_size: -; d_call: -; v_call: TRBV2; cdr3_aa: CASSWGPQETQYF; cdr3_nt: TGTGCCAGCAGTTGGGGGCCCCAAGAGACCCAGTACTTC
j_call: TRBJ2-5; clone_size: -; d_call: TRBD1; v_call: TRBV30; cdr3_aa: CAWGRRSTGSQETQYF; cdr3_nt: TGTGCCTGGGGACGCCGCTCGACAGGGTCCCAAGAGACCCAGTACTTC
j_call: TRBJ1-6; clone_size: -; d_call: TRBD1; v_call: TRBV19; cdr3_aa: CASRRQGDGSPLHF; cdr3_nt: TGTGCCAGTAGGCGTCAGGGGGACGGTTCACCCCTCCACTTT
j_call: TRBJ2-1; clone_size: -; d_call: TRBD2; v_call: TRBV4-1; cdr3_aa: CASSQESLAGGNEQFF; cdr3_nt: TGCGCCAGCAGCCAAGAGAGTTTGGCGGGAGGAAATGAGCAGTTCTTC
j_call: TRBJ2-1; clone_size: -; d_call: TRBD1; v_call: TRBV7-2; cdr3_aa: CASSPGQGEGEQFF; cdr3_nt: TGTGCCAGCAGCCCGGGACAGGGAGAGGGTGAGCAGTTCTTC
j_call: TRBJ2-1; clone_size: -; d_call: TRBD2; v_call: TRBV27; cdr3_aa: CASRPGLAGANEQFF; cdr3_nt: TGTGCCAGCAGGCCGGGACTAGCGGGAGCGAATGAGCAGTTCTTC